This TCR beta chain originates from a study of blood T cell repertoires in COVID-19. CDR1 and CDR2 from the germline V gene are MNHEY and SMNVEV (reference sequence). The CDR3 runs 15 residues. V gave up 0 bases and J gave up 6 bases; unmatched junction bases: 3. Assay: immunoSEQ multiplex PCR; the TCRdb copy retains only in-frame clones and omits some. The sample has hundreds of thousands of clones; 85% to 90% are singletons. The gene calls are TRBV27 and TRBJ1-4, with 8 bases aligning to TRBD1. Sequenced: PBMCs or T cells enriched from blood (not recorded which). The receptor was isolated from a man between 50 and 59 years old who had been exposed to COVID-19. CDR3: CASSLSQTGDEKLFF. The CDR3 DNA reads TGTGCCAGCAGTTTATCGCAGACAGGGGATGAAAAACTGTTTTTT.